The clone carrying this T cell receptor (beta chain) was seen a handful of times. This sample was taken from a study of T cell repertoires in cytomegalovirus infection. V was shortened by 0 bases and J by 6 bases, with 11 bases between the two germline ends. The germline V gene has CDR1 SGHDN and CDR2 FVKESK. This CDR3 region has 15 residues. TCRdb re-analysed the reads in MiXCR, keeping a single row per CDR3 protein. Among 600,000 to 800,000 distinct CDR3 sequences listed, less than 25% were seen once. This sequence joins TRBV14 and TRBJ2-2, with D perhaps matching TRBD1 (5 bases). This clonotype originated in a human donor in good health (CMV status not recorded). Some clones in this sample may be carry-over from other donors' samples. The sample was CD8+ T cells from PBMCs. CDR3 sequence: CASSQDGHRPGELFF. As DNA, the CDR3 is TGTGCCAGCAGCCAAGACGGACATCGCCCCGGGGAGCTGTTTTTT.